Here is one T cell receptor (beta chain) with its context. Multiplex touch-down PCR amplified TRB using TRB-A and TRB-B pools in one tube. TCRdb reanalyzed the multiplex PCR reads, giving one entry per CDR3 protein sequence and no DNA. The sample has about 3,500 distinct CDR3 sequences, and its top ten clones hold roughly 3%. The data stem from a study of T cell clusters in autoimmune cytopenias. The germline CDR1 and CDR2 sequences are DFQATT and SNEGSKA (reference sequence). The CDR3 length is 16 residues. TRB was amplified from about 270 ng of peripheral blood genomic DNA per sample. V gene TRBV20-1 combines with J gene TRBJ2-1; TCRdb indicates TRBD2, and absent DNA this call remains unverified. The sample was peripheral blood. The TCR comes from a human donor with an autoimmune cytopenia or autoimmune hepatitis (not recorded which). The CDR3 protein is CSARGNLAGGYNEQFF.